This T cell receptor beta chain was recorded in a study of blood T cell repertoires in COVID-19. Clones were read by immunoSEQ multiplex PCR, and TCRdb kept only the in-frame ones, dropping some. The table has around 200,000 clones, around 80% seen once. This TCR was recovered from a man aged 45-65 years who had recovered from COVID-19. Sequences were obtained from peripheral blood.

The CDR3 coding sequence is TGTGCCAGCAGTCAGGGACAAATCTATGGCTACACCTTC. Translated: CASSQGQIYGYTF. V usage is TRBV6-5 and J usage is TRBJ1-2, with D tentatively TRBD1 (6 bases). The germline V gene has CDR1 MNHEY and CDR2 SVGAGI. The CDR3 has 13 residues. V lost 5 bases to trimming and J lost 4 bases, with 11 bases between them.